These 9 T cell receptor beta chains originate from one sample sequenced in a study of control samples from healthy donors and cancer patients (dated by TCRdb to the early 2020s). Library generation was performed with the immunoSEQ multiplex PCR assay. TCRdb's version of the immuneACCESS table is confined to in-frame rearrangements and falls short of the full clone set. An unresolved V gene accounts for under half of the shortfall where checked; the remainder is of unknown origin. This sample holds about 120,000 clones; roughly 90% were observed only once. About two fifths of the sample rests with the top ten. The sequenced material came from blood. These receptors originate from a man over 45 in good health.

CDR3 DNA: TGTGCCACCAGTGATTGGACAGGGGACCAAGAGACCCAGTACTTC. Translated: CATSDWTGDQETQYF. V and J are TRBV24-1 and TRBJ2-5; 9 bases are a match to TRBD1. V trimming: 2 bases; J trimming: 0 bases; junction bases outside the gene matches: 0. This CDR3 is built from 15 residues. The germline V gene has CDR1 KGHDR and CDR2 SFDVKD.

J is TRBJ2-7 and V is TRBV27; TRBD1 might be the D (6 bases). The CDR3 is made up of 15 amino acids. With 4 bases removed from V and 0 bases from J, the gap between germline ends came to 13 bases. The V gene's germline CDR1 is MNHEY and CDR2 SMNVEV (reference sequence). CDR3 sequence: CASSYRDRPSYEQYF. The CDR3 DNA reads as TGTGCCAGCAGTTACAGGGACCGACCCTCCTACGAGCAGTACTTC.

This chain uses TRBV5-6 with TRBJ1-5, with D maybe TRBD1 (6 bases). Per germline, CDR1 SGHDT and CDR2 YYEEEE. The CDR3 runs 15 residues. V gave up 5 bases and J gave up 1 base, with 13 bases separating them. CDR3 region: CASSRGFVSNQPQHF. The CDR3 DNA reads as TGTGCCAGCAGTAGGGGGTTTGTGAGCAATCAGCCCCAGCATTTT.

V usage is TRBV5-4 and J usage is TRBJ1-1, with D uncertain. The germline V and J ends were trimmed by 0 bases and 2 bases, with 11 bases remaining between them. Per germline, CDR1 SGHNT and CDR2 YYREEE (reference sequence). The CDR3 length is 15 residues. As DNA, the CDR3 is TGTGCCAGCAGCTTGGATCTGGGTTTAAACACTGAAGCTTTCTTT. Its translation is CASSLDLGLNTEAFF.

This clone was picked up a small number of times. CDR3 in amino acids: CASSARQGWIQPQHF. The CDR3 bases are TGTGCCAGCAGCGCCCGACAGGGTTGGATTCAGCCCCAGCATTTT. This chain uses TRBV7-2 with TRBJ1-5; TRBD1 agrees at 7 bases. V shed 5 bases, J shed 6 bases, and the junction held 10 bases outside the gene matches. The CDR3 runs to 15 residues. Germline V lookup: CDR1 SGHTA, CDR2 FQGNSA. The variable domain in full, with the rest retrieved from reference TRBV7-2 and TRBJ1-5, is GAGVSQSPSNKVTEKGKDVELRCDPISGHTALYWYRQSLGQGLEFLIYFQGNSAPDKSGLPSDRFSAERTGGSVSTLTIQRTQQEDSAVYLCASSARQGWIQPQHFGDGTRLSIL.

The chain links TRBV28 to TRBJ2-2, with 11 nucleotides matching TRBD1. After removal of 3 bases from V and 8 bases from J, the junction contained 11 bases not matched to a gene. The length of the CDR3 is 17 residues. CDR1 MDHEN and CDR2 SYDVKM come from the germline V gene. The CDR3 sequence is CASSFLLGQGDLGELFF. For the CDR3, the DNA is TGTGCCAGCAGTTTCTTACTGGGACAGGGGGATCTGGGGGAGCTGTTTTTT.

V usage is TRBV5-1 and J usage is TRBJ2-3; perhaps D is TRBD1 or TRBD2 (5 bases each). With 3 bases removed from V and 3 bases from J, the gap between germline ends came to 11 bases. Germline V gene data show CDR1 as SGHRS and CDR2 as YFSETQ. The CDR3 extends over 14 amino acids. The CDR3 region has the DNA TGCGCCAGCAGCTCGGACTGGGGGACAGATACGCAGTATTTT. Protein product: CASSSDWGTDTQYF.

The DNA for the CDR3 is TGTGCCAGCAGTCCGCCGACAGGGCATACTTACAATGAGCAGTTCTTC. The encoded protein is CASSPPTGHTYNEQFF. The chain carries TRBV28 and TRBJ2-1; 7 bases match TRBD1. V lost 5 bases and J lost 4; bases outside the gene matches: 11. This CDR3 contains 16 residues. Germline V CDR1 and CDR2: MDHEN, SYDVKM.

The CDR3 region is CATSTRGYYTDTQYF. CDR3 sequence (DNA): TGTGCCACCTCAACGAGGGGATACTACACAGATACGCAGTATTTT. This chain connects TRBV5-6 to TRBJ2-3; possibly TRBD1 or TRBD2 for D (5 bases each). CDR3 length: 15 residues. CDR1 SGHDT and CDR2 YYEEEE come from the germline V gene. V was clipped by 9 bases and J by 2 bases, with 19 bases between them.